This note documents a single TCR beta chain sequence. The germline gives CDR1 LGHDT, CDR2 YNNKEL (reference sequence). The CDR3 consists of 15 residues. The germline V and J ends were trimmed by 6 bases and 4 bases, with 13 bases remaining between them. The sample belongs to a study of blood T cell repertoires in COVID-19. Measured with immunoSEQ multiplex PCR; TCRdb has only the in-frame clones, and not every one. The sample consists of hundreds of thousands of clones, around 85% of them appearing once. The rearrangement links TRBV3-1 (or the pseudogene TRBV3-2) to TRBJ1-6; D remains ambiguous. This receptor was obtained from an elderly man with acute or convalescent COVID-19. The sequenced sample was peripheral blood. The CDR3 sequence is CASRPRGGYNSPLHF. The CDR3 DNA is TGTGCCAGCAGGCCTCGGGGAGGGTATAATTCACCCCTCCACTTT.